The TCR beta chain described here comes from a study of T cell responses to AZD1222 COVID-19 vaccine (dated by TCRdb to 2020 to 2022). Concerning the study at large: A total of 233 trial participants underwent TCR sequencing, of whom around 210 had received two doses of AZD1222 and 26 had received two doses of the MenACWY control vaccine. Enrollment into the trials was organized by age into subgroups of 18-55, 56-69 and 70-plus years, and those subgroups contained approximately 150, 30 and 60 TCR-sequenced participants, respectively. Results the study describes overall, beyond this receptor: The 56-69-year group was small, and its depth increase did not reach significance, likely because of low power. Participants were mostly white British and included more females than males, and it was suggested by the authors that clonal diversity may have been underestimated. No day 14 peak-response samples were available, so repertoires were characterized only after the peak T cell response. Conclusions about previously exposed vaccinees are limited because only six or seven AZD1222 recipients were SARS-CoV-2 seropositive at baseline. The whole spike protein was spanned by vaccine-associated CD4 TCRs, and dominant responses were seen in regions 160-218 and 743-854. A significant rise in spike-specific TCR breadth and depth was observed after two AZD1222 doses relative to day 0 and relative to MenACWY recipients. Reportedly, almost half of the unique spike-specific TCRs recognized epitopes lying outside the regions that are mutated in the B.1.351 and B.1.1.7 variants.

In regard to this clone: This receptor's antigen is unknown. No base-level quality is on record; no much larger clone is a single base apart.

The CDR3 regions of human TCRbeta chains were subjected to immunosequencing. Per the source publication's procedure: TCRs in the repertoires were compared against a reference library of SARS-CoV-2-specific TCRs that had been generated with the MIRA antigen-specificity platform. Breadth was defined as the fraction of unique TCRs that were SARS-CoV-2-associated. Depth was defined as the fraction of total T cells that were SARS-CoV-2-associated. Using the MIRA data, each spike-specific TCR was mapped to the spike region that the TCR reacts to and placed in a CD4 or CD8 class. Log10-transformed breadth and depth values were compared by one-way ANOVA with Sidak's multiple comparisons tests. TCRdb provides this immuneACCESS table in a form limited to in-frame rearrangements. Some clones are lacking; in checked studies, under half of them reflect an unresolved V gene, and why the rest are absent is not known. V and J calls and clone size follow that table, whereas D and trimming were derived from the DNA. The sample table contains about 79,000 clones; only one count was recorded for 89% of them. The top ten constitute about 28% of the sample.

V is pared back by 6 bases and J by 1 base, with 10 bases lying between the germline termini. Taken from cysteine to phenylalanine, the CDR3 has 13 residues. The entry retains the CDR3 DNA only, 39 bases that are in frame from base 1. According to the study, the label for this sample's time point signals: about 28 days (+/-7) after the second vaccine dose. Because spike-specific TCR depth and breadth did not differ between the two schedules, AZD1222 recipients who got a second dose at roughly 4 weeks were pooled with those who got a second dose at roughly 12 weeks. Vaccinee samples were obtained from the UK trials COV001 and COV002, which included a single-blind randomized controlled phase 2/3 trial of AZD1222 (ChAdOx1 nCoV-19) in healthy adults. Trial participant PBMC samples were collected at day 0 and day 28 after the second dose for TCRbeta chain sequencing.

This clonotype was sampled from an adult who received the AZD1222 COVID-19 vaccine. Here the chain combines TRBV12-3 or TRBV12-4 and TRBJ2-7; the D gene is unclear. The source material was peripheral blood, sampled 28 days after the second AZD1222 dose. The CDR3 protein is CASSPIGSYEQYF. The DNA sequence is as follows: TGTGCCAGCAGCCCGATCGGGTCCTACGAGCAGTACTTC.